The T cell receptor (beta chain) under discussion was sequenced for a study of blood T cell repertoires in COVID-19. Turning to the study itself: The study drew acute and convalescent COVID-19 samples from the United States, Italy and Spain. T cells, B-cell-depleted T cells, or PBMCs supplied cDNA or gDNA.

In germline, CDR1 is LNHNV, CDR2 YYDKDF (reference sequence). This CDR3 is built from 15 residues. V lost 1 base and J lost 3, with 9 bases in between. Original analysis: Nucleated cell number was recorded as an estimate derived from reference gene primer amplification. Sequencing used immunoSEQ multiplex PCR; TCRdb keeps in-frame clones, though not all of them. D and trimming were read from the DNA, whereas the V and J calls and clone size are those reported in that table. The sample carries 150,000 to 200,000 clones, just under 85% recorded once. Sequencing was performed on peripheral blood. The TCR was taken from a human donor with acute or convalescent COVID-19. The donor label of this sample is uncertain. J is TRBJ2-2 and V is TRBV15; D may be TRBD2 (7 bases). The CDR3 region is CATSRGGGYTGELFF. The CDR3, as DNA: TGTGCCACCAGCAGAGGGGGGGGCTACACCGGGGAGCTGTTTTTT. The entire variable domain, with the rest obtained from reference TRBV15 and TRBJ2-2, is as follows: DAMVIQNPRYQVTQFGKPVTLSCSQTLNHNVMYWYQQKSSQAPKLLFHYYDKDFNNEADTPDNFQSRRPNTSFCFLDIRSPGLGDTAMYLCATSRGGGYTGELFFGEGSRLTVL.